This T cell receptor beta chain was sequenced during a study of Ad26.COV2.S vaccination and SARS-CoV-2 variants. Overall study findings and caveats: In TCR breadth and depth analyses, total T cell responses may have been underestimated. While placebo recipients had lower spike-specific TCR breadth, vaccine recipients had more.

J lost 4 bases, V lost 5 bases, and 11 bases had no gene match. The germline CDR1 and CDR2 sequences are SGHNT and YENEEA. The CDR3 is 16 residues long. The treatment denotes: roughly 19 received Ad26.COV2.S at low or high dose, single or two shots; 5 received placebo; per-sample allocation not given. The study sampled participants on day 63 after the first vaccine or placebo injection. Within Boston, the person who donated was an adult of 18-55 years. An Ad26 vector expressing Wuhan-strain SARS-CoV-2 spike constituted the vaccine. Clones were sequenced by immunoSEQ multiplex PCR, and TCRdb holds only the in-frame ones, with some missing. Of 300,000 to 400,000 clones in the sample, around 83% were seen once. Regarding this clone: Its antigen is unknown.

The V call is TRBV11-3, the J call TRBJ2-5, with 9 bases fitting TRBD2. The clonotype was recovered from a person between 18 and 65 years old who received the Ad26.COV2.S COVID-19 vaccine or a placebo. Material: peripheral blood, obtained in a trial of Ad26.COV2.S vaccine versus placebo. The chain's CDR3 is CASSPGGRGGPETQYF. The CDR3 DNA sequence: TGTGCCAGCAGCCCAGGAGGGCGGGGGGGCCCAGAGACCCAGTACTTC.